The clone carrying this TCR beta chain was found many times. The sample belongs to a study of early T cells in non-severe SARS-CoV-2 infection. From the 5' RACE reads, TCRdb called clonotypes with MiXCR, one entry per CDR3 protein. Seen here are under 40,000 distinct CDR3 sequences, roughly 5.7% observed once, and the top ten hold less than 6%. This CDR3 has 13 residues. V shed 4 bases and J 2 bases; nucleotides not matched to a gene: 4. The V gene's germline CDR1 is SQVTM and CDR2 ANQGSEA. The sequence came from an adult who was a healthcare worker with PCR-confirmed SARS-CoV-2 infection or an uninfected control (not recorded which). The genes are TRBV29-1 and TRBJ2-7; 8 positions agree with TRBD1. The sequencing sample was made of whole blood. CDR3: CSVAGGDTYEQYF. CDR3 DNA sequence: TGCAGCGTTGCAGGGGGCGATACCTACGAGCAGTACTTC.